One TCR beta chain is described in this entry. The authors' processing: Amplified reference gene primers provided the basis for estimating nucleated cell counts. Only in-frame clones appear in the TCRdb table, and some are missing; sequencing was by immunoSEQ multiplex PCR. V, J and clone size are those of that table, while D and trimming were read from the DNA. This sample yields about 260,000 clones, of which about 89% are seen a single time; roughly 9.8% belongs to the top ten. The ends lost 11 bases at V and 1 base at J; junction bases unmatched: 10. CDR3 length equals 15 residues. Germline CDR1 reads SNHLY; CDR2 reads FYNNEI. This sample is drawn from a study of blood T cell repertoires in COVID-19. For the study at large: The study drew acute and convalescent COVID-19 samples from the United States, Italy and Spain. T cells, B-cell-depleted T cells, or PBMCs supplied cDNA or gDNA.

The specimen sequenced was peripheral blood. The receptor's source is a man aged 35 to 55 who had recovered from COVID-19. The chain employs TRBV2 and TRBJ2-3, with TRBD2 matching over 9 bases. The CDR3 DNA reads TGTGCCGGTGATAATAGCGGGAGAGGCACAGATACGCAGTATTTT. This codes for CAGDNSGRGTDTQYF.